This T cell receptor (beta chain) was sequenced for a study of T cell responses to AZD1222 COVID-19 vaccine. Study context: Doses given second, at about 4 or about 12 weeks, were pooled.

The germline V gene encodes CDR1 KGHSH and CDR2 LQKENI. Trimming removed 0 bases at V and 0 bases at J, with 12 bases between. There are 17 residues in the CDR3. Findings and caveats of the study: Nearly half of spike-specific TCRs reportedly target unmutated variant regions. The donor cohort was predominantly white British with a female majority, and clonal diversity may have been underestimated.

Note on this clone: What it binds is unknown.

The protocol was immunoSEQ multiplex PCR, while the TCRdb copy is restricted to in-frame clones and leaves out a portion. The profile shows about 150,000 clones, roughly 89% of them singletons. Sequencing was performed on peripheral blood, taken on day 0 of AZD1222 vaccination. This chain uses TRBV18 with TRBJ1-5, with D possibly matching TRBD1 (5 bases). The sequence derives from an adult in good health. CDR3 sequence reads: CASSPPSSGNSNQPQHF. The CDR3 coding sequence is TGTGCCAGCTCACCACCGTCGTCAGGGAATAGCAATCAGCCCCAGCATTTT.